Listed below are T cell receptor beta chains from one sample, sequenced in a study of shared clonotypes between healthy human individuals. Generated by immunoSEQ multiplex PCR, the TCRdb table keeps only in-frame clones and is missing some. Among millions of clones listed, about 92% were seen once. Sequenced sample: naive CD8+ T cells from PBMCs. The receptors originated from a man between 18 and 29 years old in good health. Some clones in this sample may be carry-over from other donors' samples. Each CDR3 is given with its conserved first and last residue. Each record gives: V gene, D gene, J gene, clone size, CDR3 DNA, CDR3 protein. A D gene is named only where the DNA matches it firmly. Expanded clones are given a class, and other clones once, few, many or no size at all.

v_gene: TRBV19; d_gene: NA; j_gene: TRBJ1-1; abundance: few; CDR3nt: TGTGCCAGTAGTATAGACAGCGCCACTGAAGCTTTCTTT; CDR3aa: CASSIDSATEAFF
v_gene: TRBV13; d_gene: NA; j_gene: TRBJ1-3; abundance: NA; CDR3nt: TGTGCCAGCAGCTTTGGGCCCTCTGGAAACACCATATATTTT; CDR3aa: CASSFGPSGNTIYF
v_gene: TRBV7-9; d_gene: TRBD1; j_gene: TRBJ1-6; abundance: NA; CDR3nt: TGTGCCAGCAGCCCAGGGGGGGTGGGTAATTCACCCCTCCACTTT; CDR3aa: CASSPGGVGNSPLHF
v_gene: TRBV27; d_gene: TRBD2; j_gene: TRBJ2-1; abundance: NA; CDR3nt: TGTGCCAGCAGTTTATCGACTAGCGGGAGTGATGAGCAGTTCTTC; CDR3aa: CASSLSTSGSDEQFF
v_gene: TRBV4-2; d_gene: NA; j_gene: TRBJ2-2; abundance: NA; CDR3nt: TGTGCCAGCAGCCAAGTTCCTAGCACTAGCACACGGACCGGGGAGCTGTTTTTT; CDR3aa: CASSQVPSTSTRTGELFF
v_gene: TRBV28; d_gene: NA; j_gene: TRBJ2-7; abundance: NA; CDR3nt: TGTGCCAGCAGTTTAACGGGTCAGGGTAGGACCTACGAGCAGTACTTC; CDR3aa: CASSLTGQGRTYEQYF
v_gene: TRBV4-2; d_gene: TRBD2; j_gene: TRBJ2-1; abundance: few; CDR3nt: TGTGCCAGCAGCCACTCGAGACTAGCATACGAGCAGTTCTTC; CDR3aa: CASSHSRLAYEQFF
v_gene: TRBV4-2; d_gene: TRBD1; j_gene: TRBJ1-2; abundance: NA; CDR3nt: TGTGCCAGCAGCCAAGAGACAGGGGCCTATGGCTACACCTTC; CDR3aa: CASSQETGAYGYTF
v_gene: TRBV7-6; d_gene: TRBD1; j_gene: TRBJ2-7; abundance: NA; CDR3nt: TGTGCCAGCAGCTCCAGACAGGGCGTCTACGAGCAGTACTTC; CDR3aa: CASSSRQGVYEQYF
v_gene: TRBV19; d_gene: NA; j_gene: TRBJ2-7; abundance: NA; CDR3nt: TGTGCCAGTAGCCCTAGGACACCATCCTACGAGCAGTACTTC; CDR3aa: CASSPRTPSYEQYF
v_gene: TRBV27; d_gene: TRBD2; j_gene: TRBJ2-1; abundance: NA; CDR3nt: TGTGCCAGCAGTCAGCTCGAACTAGCGGGAGGGTCTGCTGAGCAGTTCTTC; CDR3aa: CASSQLELAGGSAEQFF
v_gene: TRBV15; d_gene: TRBD2; j_gene: TRBJ2-7; abundance: NA; CDR3nt: TGTGCCACCAGCAGAGATACACTAGCGGGAGGAATCTACGAGCAGTACTTC; CDR3aa: CATSRDTLAGGIYEQYF
v_gene: TRBV5-4; d_gene: NA; j_gene: TRBJ1-1; abundance: NA; CDR3nt: TGTGCCAGCAGCTTACCAGCCCTTGGTGACACTGAAGCTTTCTTT; CDR3aa: CASSLPALGDTEAFF
v_gene: TRBV11-2; d_gene: NA; j_gene: TRBJ1-3; abundance: NA; CDR3nt: TGTGCCAGCAGCCCGGCGGGGGGGCGGAACCGAAACACCATATATTTT; CDR3aa: CASSPAGGRNRNTIYF
v_gene: TRBV7-2; d_gene: TRBD2; j_gene: TRBJ2-3; abundance: NA; CDR3nt: TGTGCCAGCAGCTTAGGCGGGAGCGCAGATACGCAGTATTTT; CDR3aa: CASSLGGSADTQYF
v_gene: TRBV7-7; d_gene: TRBD2; j_gene: TRBJ2-7; abundance: NA; CDR3nt: TGTGCCAGCAGCTTAGGGCGGGGTAGCGGGAGATCCTACGAGCAGTACTTC; CDR3aa: CASSLGRGSGRSYEQYF
v_gene: TRBV6-1; d_gene: TRBD2; j_gene: TRBJ2-4; abundance: NA; CDR3nt: TGTGCCAGCAGTACACCCGGGGGGGGCAAAAACCTTCAGTACTTC; CDR3aa: CASSTPGGGKNLQYF
v_gene: TRBV21-1; d_gene: NA; j_gene: TRBJ2-7; abundance: NA; CDR3nt: TGTGCCAGCAGCATCCAGAGGGGTAGGGGGGCCAGGATCAACGAGCAGTACTTC; CDR3aa: CASSIQRGRGARINEQYF
v_gene: TRBV11-2; d_gene: NA; j_gene: TRBJ2-5; abundance: NA; CDR3nt: TGTGCCAGCAGCTTAGTGGCTAGGACGGAGACCCAGTACTTC; CDR3aa: CASSLVARTETQYF
v_gene: TRBV6-1; d_gene: NA; j_gene: TRBJ1-1; abundance: NA; CDR3nt: TGTGCCAGCAGTGAAGTCACTGAAGCTTTCTTT; CDR3aa: CASSEVTEAFF
v_gene: TRBV6-6; d_gene: NA; j_gene: TRBJ2-7; abundance: NA; CDR3nt: TGTGCCAGCAGTCATGGGGGCTACGAGCAGTACTTC; CDR3aa: CASSHGGYEQYF
v_gene: TRBV27; d_gene: NA; j_gene: TRBJ1-5; abundance: NA; CDR3nt: TGTGCCAGCAGTTTCAGGGGAAGTCAGCCCCAGCATTTT; CDR3aa: CASSFRGSQPQHF
v_gene: TRBV19; d_gene: NA; j_gene: TRBJ2-7; abundance: NA; CDR3nt: TGTGCCAGTAGTATTTGGGCAGGCTACGAGCAGTACTTC; CDR3aa: CASSIWAGYEQYF
v_gene: TRBV11-2; d_gene: TRBD2; j_gene: TRBJ2-7; abundance: NA; CDR3nt: TGTGCCAGCAGCTCAACGCCGGGACTAGCGGGAGGTCACCGATTCTTC; CDR3aa: CASSSTPGLAGGHRFF
v_gene: TRBV6-5; d_gene: NA; j_gene: TRBJ2-1; abundance: NA; CDR3nt: TGTGCCAGCAGTTACTATTCAGGGTTGTCGAATGAGCAGTTCTTC; CDR3aa: CASSYYSGLSNEQFF
v_gene: TRBV30; d_gene: TRBD1; j_gene: TRBJ2-4; abundance: NA; CDR3nt: TGTGCCTGGAGGACGACAGGGATCGACATTCAGTACTTC; CDR3aa: CAWRTTGIDIQYF